A selection of T cell receptor beta chains follows, all from one sample in a study of CD8 T cells in ankylosing spondylitis. In TCRdb, the 5' RACE reads were re-called with MiXCR into one record per CDR3 protein. In the table there are some 130,000 distinct CDR3 sequences, about 6.7% of which are singletons. The sample comprised blood, either unsorted or a sorted T cell fraction (not recorded which). These receptors came from a female donor with ankylosing spondylitis or in good health (not recorded which). The CDR3 runs from the conserved cysteine through the conserved F or W. A D gene is named only where the DNA matches it firmly. The size entry is marked missing in some rows and otherwise reads once, few, many or a size class.

D	size	J	V	DNA	CDR3
TRBD1	many	TRBJ1-1	TRBV6-1	TGTGCCAGCATCGAGACAGGGCCGGGGGTCACTGAAGCTTTCTTT	CASIETGPGVTEAFF
TRBD1	many	TRBJ2-1	TRBV12-3/TRBV12-4	TGTGCCAGCAGTCTAAAACAGGGGGCATTCCAGTTCTTC	CASSLKQGAFQFF
TRBD2	many	TRBJ2-1	TRBV24-1	TGTGCCACCAGTAACGGGCTAGCGGGGGAGAACAATGAGCAGTTCTTC	CATSNGLAGENNEQFF
-	few	TRBJ2-3	TRBV18	TGTGCCAGCTCACCCCTCCAGGGGACGGATACGCAGTATTTT	CASSPLQGTDTQYF
-	many	TRBJ1-2	TRBV9	TGTGCCAGCAGCGTAGCTCCGATGGATGGCTACACCTTC	CASSVAPMDGYTF
-	-	TRBJ2-1	TRBV19	TGTGCCAGTAGCCCTCGGGGGTTCTCCTACAATGAGCAGTTCTTC	CASSPRGFSYNEQFF
-	many	TRBJ2-1	TRBV7-2	TGTGCCAGCAGCTTAGGTTCAAGGACGTCGTTAGGTGAGCAGTTCTTC	CASSLGSRTSLGEQFF
-	many	TRBJ1-2	TRBV20-1	TGCAGTGCTAGAGATCGGGGGACGAACTATGGCTACACCTTC	CSARDRGTNYGYTF
TRBD1	many	TRBJ1-1	TRBV7-2	TGTGCCAGCGGCCGGGACAGGGGGTCTCCTGAAGCTTTCTTT	CASGRDRGSPEAFF
TRBD2	many	TRBJ2-1	TRBV4-2	TGTGCCAGCGGGGGGGTAAACAATGAGCAGTTCTTC	CASGGVNNEQFF
TRBD1	many	TRBJ1-4	TRBV20-1	TGCAGTGCCGGTAGGACAGGGCGGCTTGAAAAACTGTTTTTT	CSAGRTGRLEKLFF
TRBD1	many	TRBJ2-7	TRBV7-2	TGTGCCAGCAGCTTAAGATCACAGGGGGCTCATGGGCAGTACTTC	CASSLRSQGAHGQYF
-	many	TRBJ2-7	TRBV4-2	TGTGCCAGCAGCCAAGAGGGCGCCCTCTCCTACGAGCAGTACTTC	CASSQEGALSYEQYF
-	many	TRBJ2-1	TRBV7-2	TGTGCCAGCAGCTCTCTTGCCTACAATGAGCAGTTCTTC	CASSSLAYNEQFF
-	many	TRBJ1-1	TRBV4-3	TGCGCCAGCAGCCAATTAACAGGGATCGCTTTCTTT	CASSQLTGIAFF
-	many	TRBJ2-3	TRBV20-1	TGCAGTGCTCAACAGGGTATCACAGATACGCAGTATTTT	CSAQQGITDTQYF
TRBD1	many	TRBJ2-7	TRBV5-1	TGCGCCAGCAACAATCGGGACAGGGGGCTATCCTACGAGCAGTACTTC	CASNNRDRGLSYEQYF
-	-	TRBJ1-3	TRBV10-3	TGTGCCATCAGAGCAGTTCTGACTTCTGGAAACACCATATATTTT	CAIRAVLTSGNTIYF
-	many	TRBJ1-2	TRBV27	TGTGCCAGCAGTTTCCACAGTAGCTATGGCTACACCTTC	CASSFHSSYGYTF
TRBD1	many	TRBJ1-1	TRBV5-1	TGCGCCAGCAGCGTGGCCTCCGGGACAGGAACTGAAGCTTTCTTT	CASSVASGTGTEAFF
-	many	TRBJ2-3	TRBV12-3/TRBV12-4	TGTGCCAGCAGTTTAACAGTGACCGTCTCCACAGATACGCAGTATTTT	CASSLTVTVSTDTQYF
TRBD1	many	TRBJ2-2	TRBV7-9	TGTGCCAGCAGCTCCCGGGACAGCTACACCGGGGAGCTGTTTTTT	CASSSRDSYTGELFF
-	-	TRBJ1-2	TRBV5-1	TGCGCCAGCAGCTTGGTACAGTCAAGAGCTAACTATGGCTACACCTTC	CASSLVQSRANYGYTF
-	many	TRBJ1-1	TRBV20-1	TGCAGTGCTAGACGACAGGCGAACACTGAAGCTTTCTTT	CSARRQANTEAFF
-	many	TRBJ1-2	TRBV20-1	TGCAGTGCCCTGGCTGCAGGGAGCTATGGCTACACCTTC	CSALAAGSYGYTF
-	many	TRBJ2-3	TRBV12-3/TRBV12-4	TGTGCCAGCAGTAACCGTTATACGCAGTATTTT	CASSNRYTQYF
-	many	TRBJ1-6	TRBV20-1	TGCAGTGCCAGGACGGAGGGGCCTTATAATTCACCCCTCCACTTT	CSARTEGPYNSPLHF
-	many	TRBJ2-7	TRBV2	TGTGCCAGCAGTTACAGGGTTTACGAGCAGTACTTC	CASSYRVYEQYF
-	many	TRBJ2-7	TRBV4-2	TGTGCCAGCAGCCAAGAAGGCTACAGTGGAAGCTACGAGCAGTACTTC	CASSQEGYSGSYEQYF
-	many	TRBJ2-5	TRBV10-3	TGTGCCATCAGTGAGTTGGTAGAAGAGACCCAGTACTTC	CAISELVEETQYF
-	many	TRBJ2-4	TRBV12-3/TRBV12-4	TGTGCCAGCAGTTCCCAGACTAGTAGCATTGACATTCAGTACTTC	CASSSQTSSIDIQYF
-	many	TRBJ1-4	TRBV12-3/TRBV12-4	TGTGCCAGCAGTCTACGACGGGGGGAAAAACTGTTTTTT	CASSLRRGEKLFF
TRBD1	few	TRBJ2-7	TRBV7-9	TGTGCCAGCAGCCCCCCGGGACAGGGAGATTTCTACGAGCAGTACTTC	CASSPPGQGDFYEQYF
TRBD2	many	TRBJ2-7	TRBV12-3/TRBV12-4	TGTGCCAGCAGCATTACTAGCGGCACCTACGAGCAGTACTTC	CASSITSGTYEQYF
-	many	TRBJ2-2	TRBV12-5	TGTGCTAGTGGTTTGGCCCGGGTCGGCGGGGAGCTGTTTTTT	CASGLARVGGELFF